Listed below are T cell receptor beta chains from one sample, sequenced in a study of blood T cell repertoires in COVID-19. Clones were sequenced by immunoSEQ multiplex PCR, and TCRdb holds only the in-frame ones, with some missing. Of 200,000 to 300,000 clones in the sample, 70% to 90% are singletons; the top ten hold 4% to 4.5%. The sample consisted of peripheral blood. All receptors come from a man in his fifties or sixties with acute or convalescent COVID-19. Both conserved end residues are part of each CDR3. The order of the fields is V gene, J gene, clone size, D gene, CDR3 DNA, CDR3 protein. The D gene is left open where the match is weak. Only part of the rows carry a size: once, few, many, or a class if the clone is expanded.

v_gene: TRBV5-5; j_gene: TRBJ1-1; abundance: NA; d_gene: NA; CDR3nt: TGTGCCAGCAGCTTGGTAGCCTTGAACACTGAAGCTTTCTTT; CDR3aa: CASSLVALNTEAFF
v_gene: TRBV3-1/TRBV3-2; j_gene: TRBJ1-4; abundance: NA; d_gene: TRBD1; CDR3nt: TGTGCCAGCAGTCCCGGACAGGTAGAAGAAAAACTGTTTTTT; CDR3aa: CASSPGQVEEKLFF
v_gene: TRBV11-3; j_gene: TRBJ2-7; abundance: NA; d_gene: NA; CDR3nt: TGTGCCAGCAGCTTAACGGGAGATATCTCCTACGAGCAGTACTTC; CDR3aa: CASSLTGDISYEQYF
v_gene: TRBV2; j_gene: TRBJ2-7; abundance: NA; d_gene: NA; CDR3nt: TGTGCCAGCATGGACAGAATTTACTACGAGCAGTACTTC; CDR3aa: CASMDRIYYEQYF
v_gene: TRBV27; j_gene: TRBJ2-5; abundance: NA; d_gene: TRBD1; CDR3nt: TGTGCCAGCAGTCAATCCCGGGACAGGGGTGAGACCCAGTACTTC; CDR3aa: CASSQSRDRGETQYF
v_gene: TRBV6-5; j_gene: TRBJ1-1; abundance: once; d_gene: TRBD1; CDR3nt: TGTGCCAGCAGTTATGGGACAGGCCTGAACACTGAAGCTTTCTTT; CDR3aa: CASSYGTGLNTEAFF
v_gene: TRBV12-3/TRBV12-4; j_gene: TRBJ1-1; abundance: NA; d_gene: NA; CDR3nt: TGTGCCAGCAGTGAGATAAGGAACACTGAAGCTTTCTTT; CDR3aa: CASSEIRNTEAFF
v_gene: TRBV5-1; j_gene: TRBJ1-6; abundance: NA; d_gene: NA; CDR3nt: TGCGCCAGCAGCCTAGACCGGCTTCGATCACCCCTCCACTTT; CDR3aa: CASSLDRLRSPLHF
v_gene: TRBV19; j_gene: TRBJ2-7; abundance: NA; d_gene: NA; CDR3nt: TGTGCCAGTAGTAGAAAGGACAGCTGGAGTTTCTACGAGCAGTACTTC; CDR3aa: CASSRKDSWSFYEQYF
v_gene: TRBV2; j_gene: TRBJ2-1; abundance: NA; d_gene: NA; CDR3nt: TGTGCCAGCAGCCGACTGGAAGGCCTACGCGGGGAGCAGTTCTTC; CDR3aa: CASSRLEGLRGEQFF
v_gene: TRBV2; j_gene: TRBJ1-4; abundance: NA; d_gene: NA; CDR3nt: TGTGCCAGTAAAAAAGCCGGTGTAACTAATGAAAAACTGTTTTTT; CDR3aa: CASKKAGVTNEKLFF
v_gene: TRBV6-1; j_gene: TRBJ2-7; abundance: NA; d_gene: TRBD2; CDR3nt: TGTGCCAGCAGTGACGTGGGGGGGGGTTCCTACGAGCAGTACTTC; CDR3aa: CASSDVGGGSYEQYF
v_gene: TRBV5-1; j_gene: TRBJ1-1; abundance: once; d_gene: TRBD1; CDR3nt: TGCGCCAGCACGGTGCGGACAGGGGGCACTGAAGCTTTCTTT; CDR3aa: CASTVRTGGTEAFF
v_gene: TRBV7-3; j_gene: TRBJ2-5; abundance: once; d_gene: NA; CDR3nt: TGTGCCAGCAGTCGAACAGGGATGTACCAAGAGACCCAGTACTTC; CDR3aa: CASSRTGMYQETQYF
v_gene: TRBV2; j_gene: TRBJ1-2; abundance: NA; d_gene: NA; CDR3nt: TGTGCCAGCAGTGAAAACAGGGATTGGGGCTACACCTTC; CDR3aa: CASSENRDWGYTF
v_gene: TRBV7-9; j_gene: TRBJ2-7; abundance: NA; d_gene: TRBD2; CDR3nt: TGTGCCAGCAGCGGGCGGGGGACTAGCGGGCGCCCCTACGAGCAGTACTTC; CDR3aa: CASSGRGTSGRPYEQYF
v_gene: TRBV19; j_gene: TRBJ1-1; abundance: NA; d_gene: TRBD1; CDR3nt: TGTGCCAGTAAAGACAGGGAGCGTACTGAAGCTTTCTTT; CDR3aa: CASKDRERTEAFF
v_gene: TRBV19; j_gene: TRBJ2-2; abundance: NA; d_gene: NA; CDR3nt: TGTGCCAGTAGTAGGGAGAGGTCCACCGGGGAGCTGTTTTTT; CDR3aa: CASSRERSTGELFF
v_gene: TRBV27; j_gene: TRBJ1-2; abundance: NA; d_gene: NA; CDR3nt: TGTGCCAGCAGGGCAGGGATCTATGGCTACACCTTC; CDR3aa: CASRAGIYGYTF
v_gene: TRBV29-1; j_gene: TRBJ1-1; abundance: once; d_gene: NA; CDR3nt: TGCAGCGCCGAAGAGAGAGGCACTGAAGCTTTCTTT; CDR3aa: CSAEERGTEAFF
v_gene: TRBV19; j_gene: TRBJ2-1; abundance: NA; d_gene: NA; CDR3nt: TGTGCCAGTAGTATGGGAGAGGGAGGCGGGAACAATGAGCAGTTCTTC; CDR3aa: CASSMGEGGGNNEQFF
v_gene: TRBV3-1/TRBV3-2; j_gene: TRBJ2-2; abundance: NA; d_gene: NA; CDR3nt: TGTGCCAGCAGCCAAGCCCTCAGCACCGGGGAGCTGTTTTTT; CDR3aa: CASSQALSTGELFF
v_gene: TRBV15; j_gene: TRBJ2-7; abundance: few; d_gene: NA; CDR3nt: TGTGCCACCAGCAGAGTCCTAGGTTCCCACGAGCAGTACTTC; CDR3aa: CATSRVLGSHEQYF
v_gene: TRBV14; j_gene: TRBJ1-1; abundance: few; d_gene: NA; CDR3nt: TGTGCCAGCAGTCAAGTGATCAGCACTGAAGCTTTCTTT; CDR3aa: CASSQVISTEAFF
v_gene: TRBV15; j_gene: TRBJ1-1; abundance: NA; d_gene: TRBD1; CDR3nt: TGTGCCACCAGCAGAGATCGGCGGGACAGGGTCCCTGAAGCTTTCTTT; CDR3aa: CATSRDRRDRVPEAFF
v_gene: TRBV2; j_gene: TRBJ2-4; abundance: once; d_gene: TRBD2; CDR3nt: TGTGCCAGCAGTGTGGTCGGGGGGTTTTACTTC; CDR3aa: CASSVVGGFYF